The 27 T cell receptor beta chains listed next were all sequenced from one sample in a study of T cell clones after liver transplantation. The table came from immunoSEQ multiplex PCR; TCRdb's copy has only in-frame clones and leaves some out. The table shows more than 70,000 clones, with 75% to 90% occurring only once. Sequencing was performed on CD4+ T cells from blood, taken at the 22-month timepoint. The receptors were gathered from a human patient who received a liver transplant. A subset of T cells may come from the graft donor.

The chain links TRBV6-1 to TRBJ2-1, with 10 nucleotides matching TRBD2. The germline CDR1 and CDR2 sequences are MNHNS and SASEGT. V shed 6 bases and J 15 bases; nucleotides not matched to a gene: 14. This CDR3 is built from 14 residues. The CDR3 is CASSKRTSGEGRFF. The CDR3 DNA reads as TGTGCCAGCAGCAAACGGACTAGCGGAGAGGGGAGGTTCTTC.

This chain connects TRBV11-2 to TRBJ2-4, with a possible D match to TRBD2 (5 bases). V dropped 5 bases and J dropped 8 bases, with 19 bases sitting between them. Germline V gene lookup returns CDR1 SGHAT and CDR2 FQNNGV. This CDR3 has 15 residues. In nucleotides, the CDR3 is TGTGCCAGCAGCGCGGGCATCCATGGGGTAGACATTCAGTACTTC. Translated: CASSAGIHGVDIQYF.

Here the CDR3 reads CASRRTSGTLGQYF. CDR3 bases: TGTGCCAGCAGACGGACTAGCGGGACCCTGGGGCAGTACTTC. The chain is built from TRBV27 and TRBJ2-7; 12 nucleotides agree with TRBD2. Looked up from germline, CDR1 is MNHEY and CDR2 is SMNVEV (reference sequence). The trim removed 6 bases at V and 9 bases at J, leaving 9 bases unmatched. This CDR3 region has 14 residues.

This sequence joins TRBV19 and TRBJ2-1, with D possibly TRBD2 on 6 matching bases. The germline V gene has CDR1 LNHDA and CDR2 SQIVND (reference sequence). V lost 6 bases and J lost 4, with 16 bases in between. The CDR3 consists of 15 residues. The CDR3 here is CASRTGTLLYNEQFF. The CDR3 bases are TGTGCCAGTAGGACCGGGACTTTACTTTACAATGAGCAGTTCTTC. The full variable domain, completed using reference TRBV19 and TRBJ2-1, is DGGITQSPKYLFRKEGQNVTLSCEQNLNHDAMYWYRQDPGQGLRLIYYSQIVNDFQKGDIAEGYSVSREKKESFPLTVTSAQKNPTAFYLCASRTGTLLYNEQFFGPGTRLTVL.

A single count supports this clone. V usage is TRBV10-3 and J usage is TRBJ2-7; D may be TRBD1 (5 bases). The germline V and J ends were trimmed by 5 bases and 5 bases, with 13 bases remaining between them. From germline, CDR1 is ENHRY and CDR2 SYGVKD. The CDR3 length is 13 residues. CDR3 nucleotide sequence: TGTGCCATCAGTAGAGACATCAGGGACGAGCAGTACTTC. Protein product: CAISRDIRDEQYF.

This clone came up many times. This chain uses TRBV7-3 with TRBJ2-1; a possible D gene is TRBD1 (6 bases). The CDR3 is 14 amino acids. Between the trimmed V and J ends, which lost 2 bases and 9 bases, there was a span of 14 bases. Per germline, CDR1 SGHTA and CDR2 FQGTGA. The CDR3 sequence is CASSLGITGTEQFF. The CDR3 bases are TGTGCCAGCAGCTTAGGGATTACAGGGACTGAGCAGTTCTTC.

V is TRBV2 and J is TRBJ1-1; tentatively, D is TRBD1 (5 bases). Trimming took 6 bases from V and 10 from J, leaving 15 bases between them. The CDR3 totals 12 residues. Per germline, CDR1 SNHLY and CDR2 FYNNEI. This chain's CDR3 is CASSENRIGAFF. In nucleotides, the CDR3 is TGTGCCAGCAGCGAAAACAGGATAGGAGCTTTCTTT.

The chain recombines TRBV5-1 with TRBJ2-2; TRBD1 is a possible D gene (5 bases). Germline-derived CDR1 and CDR2 are SGHRS and YFSETQ. Trimming pared 2 bases from V and 3 bases from J, leaving 8 bases between. CDR3 length: 14 amino acids. The CDR3 nucleotides are TGCGCCAGCAGCTTTGGGGCAGACACCGGGGAGCTGTTTTTT. It yields the protein CASSFGADTGELFF.

This chain uses TRBV5-1 with TRBJ2-5; TRBD2 might be the D (6 bases). V shed 4 bases and J shed 2 bases, with 18 bases lying between them. The germline CDR1 and CDR2 sequences are SGHRS and YFSETQ. This CDR3 region has 16 residues. CDR3 sequence: CASSPRVAARQETQYF. The CDR3, as DNA: TGCGCCAGCAGCCCGCGTGTAGCGGCGAGACAAGAGACCCAGTACTTC.

The chain has TRBV28 and TRBJ2-7; 9 positions match TRBD1. Germline V CDR1 and CDR2: MDHEN, SYDVKM. The J segment lost 7 bases and the V segment lost 6 bases, leaving 16 bases of the junction unmatched. This CDR3 has 16 residues. The CDR3 loop is CASSPLPGTGSQEQYF. CDR3 DNA sequence: TGTGCCAGCAGCCCTCTCCCTGGGACAGGGTCTCAGGAGCAGTACTTC.

The V and J genes are TRBV7-3 and TRBJ2-3; possibly TRBD1 or TRBD2 for D (5 bases each). Germline V gene sequence: CDR1 SGHTA, CDR2 FQGTGA. The CDR3 has 15 residues. V was shortened by 0 bases and J by 2 bases, with 9 bases between the two germline ends. In DNA, the CDR3 is TGTGCCAGCAGCTTAACGGGGGAGCTCACAGATACGCAGTATTTT. Its protein product is CASSLTGELTDTQYF.

V is TRBV7-6 and J is TRBJ2-7; 9 bases match TRBD2. The CDR3 totals 17 residues. Per the germline V gene, CDR1 is SGHVS and CDR2 is FNYEAQ. V shed 1 base and J 5 bases; nucleotides not matched to a gene: 12. This CDR3 is CASSLGPLGGGAHEQYF. In DNA form, the CDR3 reads TGTGCCAGCAGCTTAGGACCCCTTGGCGGGGGGGCCCACGAGCAGTACTTC.

The V gene is TRBV5-1, the J gene TRBJ2-1; D is unresolved. V lost 2 bases and J lost 6, with 9 bases in between. CDR3 length equals 13 residues. From germline, CDR1 is SGHRS and CDR2 YFSETQ. CDR3 DNA: TGCGCCAGCAGCTTAACGCCGCCCAATGAGCAGTTCTTC. Translated: CASSLTPPNEQFF.

This clone came up a few times. CDR3 amino acids: CASSPHRDVGELFF. DNA for the CDR3: TGTGCCAGCAGCCCACACAGGGACGTGGGGGAGCTGTTTTTT. The chain has TRBV9 and TRBJ2-2, with D perhaps matching TRBD1 (6 bases). This CDR3 has 14 residues. Germline V gene data show CDR1 as SGDLS and CDR2 as YYNGEE. The ends were cut back, 4 bases at V and 8 bases at J, with 15 bases in the middle.

The chain carries TRBV18 and TRBJ1-3, with a possible D match to TRBD1 (5 bases). From germline, CDR1 is KGHSH and CDR2 LQKENI. The ends were cut back, 1 base at V and 2 bases at J, with 15 bases in the middle. The CDR3 totals 17 residues. CDR3 coding DNA: TGTGCCAGCTCACCACAGCGGGCAGGGAAGGCTGGAAACACCATATATTTT. It translates to CASSPQRAGKAGNTIYF.

The rearrangement joins TRBV7-2 to TRBJ2-1; 7 bases agree with TRBD2. V gave up 6 bases and J gave up 10 bases; unmatched junction bases: 6. The length of the CDR3 is 12 residues. Germline CDR1 reads SGHTA; CDR2 reads FQGNSA. CDR3 residues: CASRGGSGEQFF. The CDR3 DNA reads TGTGCCAGCAGAGGCGGGAGCGGCGAGCAGTTCTTC. Using reference TRBV7-2 and TRBJ2-1 for the parts outside the CDR3, the full variable domain is GAGVSQSPSNKVTEKGKDVELRCDPISGHTALYWYRQSLGQGLEFLIYFQGNSAPDKSGLPSDRFSAERTGGSVSTLTIQRTQQEDSAVYLCASRGGSGEQFFGPGTRLTVL.

The rearrangement links TRBV7-9 to TRBJ2-1; 11 nucleotides line up with TRBD2. With V trimmed by 5 bases and J by 6 bases, 6 bases remained unmatched. The CDR3 has 15 residues. Germline-derived CDR1 and CDR2 are SEHNR and FQNEAQ (reference sequence). The CDR3 DNA reads as TGTGCCAGCAGCCCGGGACTAGCGGAGATCAATGAGCAGTTCTTC. It yields the protein CASSPGLAEINEQFF.

J is TRBJ2-2 and V is TRBV27; no definite D call. V dropped 0 bases and J dropped 8 bases, with 10 bases sitting between them. The germline gives CDR1 MNHEY, CDR2 SMNVEV (reference sequence). This CDR3 comprises 14 residues. Here the CDR3 DNA reads TGTGCCAGCAGTTTATCTGTAGTGGGAGGGGAGCTGTTTTTT. Its protein product is CASSLSVVGGELFF.

This chain links TRBV18 with TRBJ1-1; unclear D gene. The CDR3 is 14 residues long. V was pared by 4 bases and J by 1 base, with 10 bases between. In germline, CDR1 is KGHSH, CDR2 LQKENI. CDR3 DNA: TGTGCCAGCTCACTGTCGAATGGGAACACTGAAGCTTTCTTT. Encoded protein: CASSLSNGNTEAFF.

The rearrangement links TRBV18 to TRBJ2-2, with 7 positions matching TRBD1. CDR1 is KGHSH, CDR2 LQKENI, per germline. V dropped 1 base and J dropped 5; count of bases not matched to a gene: 7. CDR3 length equals 16 residues. CDR3 coding DNA: TGTGCCAGCTCACCACACCAATGGGGACAGACCGGGGAGCTGTTTTTT. It encodes CASSPHQWGQTGELFF.

The chain is built from TRBV28 and TRBJ1-2, with 7 bases that match TRBD1. The CDR3 loop spans 14 amino acids. Germline trimming cut 1 base from V and 8 bases from J; bases unmatched to any gene: 7. The V gene's germline CDR1 is MDHEN and CDR2 SYDVKM. CDR3 loop: CASSLSIQQGGYTF. CDR3 nucleotides: TGTGCCAGCAGTTTATCTATTCAACAGGGGGGCTACACCTTC.

Note on this clone: Additional DNA sequences in this sample encode the identical CDR3. The V gene is TRBV11-1, the J gene TRBJ2-7, with D possibly TRBD1 on 5 matching bases. The germline V gene encodes CDR1 SGHAT and CDR2 FQDESV (reference sequence). The germline V and J ends were trimmed by 1 base and 1 base, with 5 bases remaining between them. This CDR3 spans 13 amino acids. Written as DNA, the CDR3 is TGTGCCAGCAGCTTAGGACAGTCCTACGAGCAGTACTTC. Its translation: CASSLGQSYEQYF.

This clone came up once. This chain joins TRBV11-2 and TRBJ2-5; D perhaps matches TRBD1 (6 bases). CDR1 is SGHAT and CDR2 is FQNNGV in the germline V gene. V was cut by 1 base and J by 2 bases, with 11 bases left in between. The CDR3 runs 15 residues. CDR3 protein: CASSLVGQRQETQYF. The CDR3 nucleotides are TGTGCCAGCAGCTTAGTAGGACAGAGACAAGAGACCCAGTACTTC.

V is TRBV27 and J is TRBJ2-3; D not resolved. Trimming shortened V by 6 bases and J by 5 bases, and 15 bases separated the two germline ends. The CDR3 contains 14 residues. Germline CDR1 and CDR2: MNHEY and SMNVEV (reference sequence). CDR3 coding DNA: TGTGCCAGCAGAGCAGGTAGGGTGGGAGATACGCAGTATTTT. Its protein is CASRAGRVGDTQYF.

The sample holds a few counts of this clone. The V and J genes are TRBV4-1 and TRBJ1-2, with unresolved D. V gave up 0 bases and J gave up 2 bases, with 7 bases separating them. The germline gives CDR1 MGHRA, CDR2 YSYEKL. The CDR3 runs to 14 residues. The CDR3 reads CASSQEQGNYGYTF. DNA for the CDR3: TGCGCCAGCAGCCAAGAGCAAGGGAACTATGGCTACACCTTC.

The gene calls are TRBV10-1 and TRBJ2-3; 10 nucleotides line up with TRBD1. In germline, CDR1 is WNHNN, CDR2 SYGVQD (reference sequence). CDR3 size: 12 residues. The CDR3 DNA follows: TGCGCTGACGGACAGGGGGGAGATACGCAGTATTTT. Translated: CADGQGGDTQYF.

This chain joins TRBV28 and TRBJ2-7, with TRBD1 matching over 8 bases. Germline values: CDR1 MDHEN, CDR2 SYDVKM. Losses at the gene ends were 8 bases for V and 3 bases for J; bases not matched to a gene: 9. This CDR3 is 14 amino acids long. CDR3 DNA sequence: TGTGCCAGCGCTATCGGGGACAGGAGCTACGAGCAGTACTTC. Its protein product is CASAIGDRSYEQYF.